A single sample gave rise to the 25 T cell receptor beta chains below, sequenced in a study of regulatory T cells in long-lasting Graves disease. Time point in this sample: persistent/refractory GD, antithyroid drugs over 5 years with positive TRAb. RNA isolated from PBMCs was used to make the TCR library. Researchers made TCR beta libraries by using iRepertoire HTBI primers and running Arm-PCR on CDR3 regions. TCRdb fed the multiplex PCR reads into MiXCR, producing one record per CDR3 protein. The sample carries 400,000 to 500,000 distinct CDR3 sequences, approximately 23% recorded once. The specimen comprised peripheral blood mononuclear cells (PBMCs), sampled when the disease was refractory, from a patient treated with antithyroid drugs. All receptors derive from a female donor with Graves disease.

This chain uses TRBV30 with TRBJ2-7; the D is unclear. CDR1 is GTSNPN, CDR2 SVGIG, per germline (reference sequence). The CDR3 covers 13 residues. V was trimmed by 0 bases and J by 3 bases, leaving 9 bases between them. DNA for the CDR3: TGTGCCTGGAGTGTCAAACCGGACTACGAGCAGTACTTC. Translated, it gives CAWSVKPDYEQYF.

This clonotype was counted many times. This chain links TRBV5-1 with TRBJ1-5; maybe TRBD1 (5 bases). This CDR3 is built from 15 residues. CDR1 is SGHRS and CDR2 is YFSETQ in the germline V gene. Trimming removed 0 bases from V and 1 base from J, with 8 bases in between. The CDR3 bases are TGCGCCAGCAGCTTGGGAGGGGCCAGCAATCAGCCCCAGCATTTT. This encodes CASSLGGASNQPQHF.

This clonotype has a count of ten or more. V and J are TRBV3-1 and TRBJ1-2; D ambiguous. The CDR3 is 11 residues long. The germline V and J ends were trimmed by 1 base and 6 bases, with 3 bases remaining between them. The germline V gene encodes CDR1 LGHDT and CDR2 YNNKEL (reference sequence). The CDR3 spells CASSQGNGYTF. CDR3 sequence (DNA): TGTGCCAGCAGCCAAGGTAATGGCTACACCTTC.

In its sample, this clonotype was seen many times. V usage is TRBV2 and J usage is TRBJ1-2; D is uncertain. Germline lookup yields CDR1 SNHLY and CDR2 FYNNEI. This CDR3 contains 14 residues. V was pared by 5 bases and J by 4 bases, with 14 bases between. The CDR3 spells CASSPRTTIYGYTF. CDR3 in DNA: TGTGCCAGCAGTCCACGAACAACGATCTATGGCTACACCTTC.

The chain has TRBV14 and TRBJ1-1, with D tentatively TRBD1 (5 bases). Deletions cut 0 bases from V and 3 bases from J, with 5 bases between. CDR1 SGHDN and CDR2 FVKESK come from the germline V gene. There are 13 residues in the CDR3. For the CDR3, the DNA is TGTGCCAGCAGCCAAGAGACAGACACTGAAGCTTTCTTT. Translation: CASSQETDTEAFF. Supplemented by reference TRBV14 and TRBJ1-1, the full variable domain reads EAGVTQFPSHSVIEKGQTVTLRCDPISGHDNLYWYRRVMGKEIKFLLHFVKESKQDESGMPNNRFLAERTGGTYSTLKVQPAELEDSGVYFCASSQETDTEAFFGQGTRLTVV.

This clonotype was seen repeatedly, ten times or more. The chain carries TRBV29-1 and TRBJ2-5; D call uncertain. The CDR3 length is 13 residues. The V gene's germline CDR1 is SQVTM and CDR2 ANQGSEA. Trimming removed 5 bases at V and 5 bases at J, with 15 bases between. CDR3 protein: CSVHGRLTETQYF. The CDR3 DNA sequence: TGCAGCGTTCATGGACGGTTAACTGAGACCCAGTACTTC.

This clonotype was recorded at least ten times. This chain connects TRBV10-3 to TRBJ1-1, with D possibly TRBD1 on 5 matching bases. The germline gives CDR1 ENHRY, CDR2 SYGVKD. The germline V and J ends were trimmed by 6 bases and 5 bases, with 10 bases remaining between them. The CDR3 covers 12 residues. In nucleotides, the CDR3 is TGTGCCATCAGGATGGGGCGAACTGAAGCTTTCTTT. It is translated as CAIRMGRTEAFF.

This clonotype was found many times. This rearrangement joins TRBV28 to TRBJ1-5; 10 bases line up with TRBD1. From germline, CDR1 is MDHEN and CDR2 SYDVKM. The CDR3 covers 19 residues. V lost 3 bases, J lost 4 bases, and 15 bases stayed unmatched. The CDR3 sequence: CASSFSRKGTGAKNQPQHF. The CDR3 coding sequence is TGTGCCAGCAGTTTCTCTCGAAAGGGGACAGGGGCTAAGAATCAGCCCCAGCATTTT.

The table lists this clonotype with a few counts. The chain links TRBV2 to TRBJ2-4; no definite D call. CDR1 is SNHLY and CDR2 is FYNNEI in the germline V gene. Trimming stripped 5 bases from V and 6 bases from J, with 17 bases between. This CDR3 contains 15 residues. CDR3 in amino acids: CASSRVGLLRNIQYF. The DNA of the CDR3 is TGTGCCAGCAGTAGGGTTGGGTTACTGAGAAACATTCAGTACTTC.

This clonotype was counted between two and nine times. The rearrangement joins TRBV19 to TRBJ1-2; weak D call: TRBD1 (5 bases). The CDR3 sequence is 16 residues long. V was shortened by 7 bases and J by 4 bases, with 22 bases between the two germline ends. Germline loops: CDR1 LNHDA, CDR2 SQIVND (reference sequence). CDR3 in amino acids: CASNVLGSGYSYGYTF. The DNA of the CDR3 is TGTGCCAGTAATGTTCTCGGGTCAGGGTATTCCTATGGCTACACCTTC. The full variable domain, its missing parts supplied by reference TRBV19 and TRBJ1-2, is DGGITQSPKYLFRKEGQNVTLSCEQNLNHDAMYWYRQDPGQGLRLIYYSQIVNDFQKGDIAEGYSVSREKKESFPLTVTSAQKNPTAFYLCASNVLGSGYSYGYTFGSGTRLTVV.

The rearrangement uses TRBV12-3 or TRBV12-4 and TRBJ2-3, with 9 positions matching TRBD2. The CDR3 covers 16 residues. The V and J ends lost 3 bases and 5 bases, in that order; junction bases with no gene match: 9. CDR3: CASSFGSSGEGDTQYF. DNA of the CDR3: TGTGCCAGCAGTTTTGGGTCTAGCGGGGAGGGAGATACGCAGTATTTT.

The chain employs TRBV9 and TRBJ1-1; D call uncertain. Looked up from germline, CDR1 is SGDLS and CDR2 is YYNGEE. The V gene lost 0 bases and the J gene lost 6 bases, with 9 bases spanning the gap. This CDR3 contains 13 residues. The CDR3 region has the DNA TGTGCCAGCAGCGTAGGCAGTATGGCTGAAGCTTTCTTT. Its protein is CASSVGSMAEAFF.

The rearrangement uses TRBV7-2 and TRBJ2-3; unclear D gene. The CDR3 consists of 14 residues. Trimming cost V 5 bases and J 4 bases, with 13 bases left between them. CDR1 and CDR2 (germline): SGHTA, FQGNSA. The chain's CDR3 is CASSLGSSADTQYF. The CDR3, as DNA: TGTGCCAGCAGCCTAGGATCAAGCGCAGATACGCAGTATTTT.

This chain connects TRBV6-5 to TRBJ1-1; D remains unclear. CDR3 length: 11 residues. The V gene's germline CDR1 is MNHEY and CDR2 SVGAGI. V was clipped by 0 bases and J by 8 bases, with 4 bases between them. Written as DNA, the CDR3 is TGTGCCAGCAGTTACTCTCTGGAAGCTTTCTTT. Its protein product is CASSYSLEAFF.

In its sample, this clonotype was seen many times. The chain recombines TRBV15 with TRBJ1-5; D is unresolved. Germline CDR1 is LNHNV and CDR2 is YYDKDF (reference sequence). CDR3 length: 14 residues. The germline V and J ends were trimmed by 0 bases and 4 bases, with 7 bases remaining between them. CDR3 in DNA: TGTGCCACCAGCAGAGATATCATGAATCAGCCCCAGCATTTT. It encodes CATSRDIMNQPQHF.

This clonotype was found many times. The chain couples TRBV28 to TRBJ2-7; D may be TRBD1 or TRBD2 (6 bases each). Germline V CDR1 and CDR2: MDHEN, SYDVKM. V was cut by 2 bases and J by 2 bases, with 10 bases left in between. The CDR3 spans 14 residues. CDR3 DNA: TGTGCCAGCAGTTTACGGAGGGACACCTACGAGCAGTACTTC. It codes for CASSLRRDTYEQYF.

This clonotype was found a few times. A junction end diverges from the germline sequence, so it may reflect a read error. V usage is TRBV12-5 and J usage is TRBJ2-6, with D possibly TRBD1 on 6 matching bases. In germline, CDR1 is LGHNT, CDR2 FRNRAP. The CDR3 sequence is 15 residues long. The CDR3 loop reads CASGSQGSGADVLTF. CDR3 coding DNA: TGTGCTAGTGGATCACAGGGTTCTGGGGCCGACGTCCTGACTTTC.

This clonotype was counted at least ten times. This chain links TRBV20-1 with TRBJ1-1, with a tentative D call TRBD1 (6 bases). Trimming stripped 1 base from V and 0 bases from J, with 9 bases between. CDR1 and CDR2 from the germline V gene are DFQATT and SNEGSKA (reference sequence). CDR3 size: 14 residues. CDR3 nucleotides: TGCAGTGCTAGAGTTACAGGGCTGAACACTGAAGCTTTCTTT. Translating gives CSARVTGLNTEAFF.

Regarding this clonotype: A much larger clone differs by one base, so this may be a read error. The CDR3 protein is CASSLGLGYEQFF. CDR3 coding DNA: TGTGCCAGCAGCTTAGGGTTGGGTTACGAGCAGTTCTTC. The V gene is TRBV7-9, the J gene TRBJ2-5, with no clear D. The assigned J gene may be wrong: the sequence end matches TRBJ2-1 better. CDR1 and CDR2 from the germline V gene are SEHNR and FQNEAQ (reference sequence). This CDR3 comprises 13 residues.

This clonotype was picked up many times. The V gene is TRBV28, the J gene TRBJ1-4; maybe TRBD1 (5 bases). This CDR3 contains 16 residues. CDR1 is MDHEN, CDR2 SYDVKM, per germline. V was cut by 5 bases and J by 0 bases, with 13 bases left in between. The CDR3 DNA reads TGTGCCAGCAGTCCCGGAGGGGCTGCAACTAATGAAAAACTGTTTTTT. Its protein is CASSPGGAATNEKLFF.

At least ten counts were recorded for this clonotype. The V gene is TRBV29-1, the J gene TRBJ1-5; TRBD1 is a possible D gene (6 bases). Deletions cut 3 bases from V and 2 bases from J, with 14 bases between. The CDR3 is made up of 15 amino acids. CDR1 is SQVTM and CDR2 is ANQGSEA in the germline V gene. The CDR3 loop reads CSVEGGGSGNQPQHF. CDR3 nucleotide sequence: TGCAGCGTTGAGGGCGGGGGCAGTGGCAATCAGCCCCAGCATTTT.

J is TRBJ2-3 and V is TRBV19; 10 positions agree with TRBD2. The V gene's germline CDR1 is LNHDA and CDR2 SQIVND (reference sequence). The CDR3 runs 18 residues. Trimming at V came to 2 bases and at J to 3 bases, leaving 11 bases not matched to a gene. The CDR3 nucleotides read TGTGCCAGTAGTATAAAGGCTAGCGGGGGTTTCAGGACAGATACGCAGTATTTT. This translates into CASSIKASGGFRTDTQYF.

This clonotype was found a few times. This chain joins TRBV30 and TRBJ2-2; no firm D call. Deletions cut 1 base from V and 4 bases from J, with 7 bases between. Germline V gives CDR1 GTSNPN, CDR2 SVGIG (reference sequence). CDR3 length equals 13 residues. In DNA form, the CDR3 reads TGTGCCTGGAGTGCGACGAGCACCGGGGAGCTGTTTTTT. This sequence encodes CAWSATSTGELFF.

The sample holds a few counts of this clonotype. This chain uses TRBV5-1 with TRBJ2-7; no definite D call. The CDR3 runs to 15 residues. V lost 0 bases to trimming and J lost 4 bases, with 14 bases between them. CDR1 and CDR2 (germline): SGHRS, YFSETQ. The CDR3 nucleotides are TGCGCCAGCAGCTTGGATATAGTAGGGAAGTACGAGCAGTACTTC. It translates to CASSLDIVGKYEQYF.

This clonotype has a count of ten or more. The V gene is TRBV28, the J gene TRBJ2-7; the D gene is possibly TRBD1 (5 bases). Germline assignment: CDR1 MDHEN and CDR2 SYDVKM. Between the trimmed V and J ends, which lost 7 bases and 7 bases, there was a span of 23 bases. The CDR3 consists of 15 residues. The CDR3 DNA sequence: TGTGCCAGCACGGTATCGGACACCTTGAATTCAGAGCAGTACTTC. Protein product: CASTVSDTLNSEQYF.